The 21 T cell receptor beta chains in this list originate from one sample, sequenced in a study of cytomegalovirus exposure and HLA in healthy donors. The PCR used 60 Vbeta and 13 Jbeta primers. TCRdb's copy holds only in-frame clones and misses some; the assay was immunoSEQ multiplex PCR. The sample lists 120,000 to 150,000 clones, approximately 80% occurring once. The sequenced sample was PBMCs. The receptors were gathered from a woman aged 40 to 50 in good health and CMV-seropositive.

V and J are TRBV9 and TRBJ2-1; 9 bases map to TRBD2. The CDR3 has 16 amino acids. Germline V lookup: CDR1 SGDLS, CDR2 YYNGEE. V was pared by 0 bases and J by 9 bases, with 10 bases of the junction left unmatched. CDR3 protein: CASSVGGAGGLGEQFF. In DNA, the CDR3 is TGTGCCAGCAGCGTAGGTGGGGCGGGAGGGCTCGGTGAGCAGTTCTTC.

This clone appeared once. The chain is built from TRBV5-1 and TRBJ2-7, with 8 bases aligning to TRBD1. The V and J ends lost 4 bases and 5 bases, in that order; junction bases with no gene match: 14. This CDR3 is 16 amino acids long. Looked up from germline, CDR1 is SGHRS and CDR2 is YFSETQ. CDR3 sequence: CASSHRGVGKGNEQYF. The CDR3 DNA sequence: TGCGCCAGCAGCCACAGGGGGGTAGGTAAAGGGAACGAGCAGTACTTC. Full variable domain (outside the CDR3, taken from reference TRBV5-1 and TRBJ2-7): KAGVTQTPRYLIKTRGQQVTLSCSPISGHRSVSWYQQTPGQGLQFLFEYFSETQRNKGNFPGRFSGRQFSNSRSEMNVSTLELGDSALYLCASSHRGVGKGNEQYFGPGTRLTVT.

Here the CDR3 DNA reads TGTGCCAGCAGCCCCCTCCCCCGGGAGGGCCGGATTCCCCATGAGCAGTTCTTC. This codes for CASSPLPREGRIPHEQFF. The V call is TRBV13, the J call TRBJ2-1; 8 bases fit TRBD2. The CDR3 runs 18 residues. The V segment lost 5 bases and the J segment 8 bases; nucleotides outside the gene matches: 20. Germline-derived CDR1 and CDR2 are PRHDT and FYEKMQ (reference sequence). The full variable domain, its missing parts supplied by reference TRBV13 and TRBJ2-1, is AAGVIQSPRHLIKEKRETATLKCYPIPRHDTVYWYQQGPGQDPQFLISFYEKMQSDKGSIPDRFSAQQFSDYHSELNMSSLELGDSALYFCASSPLPREGRIPHEQFFGPGTRLTVL.

The chain recombines TRBV30 with TRBJ1-2, with 9 positions matching TRBD1. Germline-derived CDR1 and CDR2 are GTSNPN and SVGIG (reference sequence). V lost 5 bases to trimming and J lost 8 bases; unmatched junction nucleotides: 12. The CDR3 consists of 14 residues. The CDR3 region is CAWVTPGQGGGYTF. In DNA form, the CDR3 reads TGTGCCTGGGTTACACCGGGACAGGGCGGAGGCTACACCTTC.

This clone appeared a single time. J is TRBJ2-1 and V is TRBV19; 16 nucleotides agree with TRBD2. The trim removed 6 bases at V and 4 bases at J, leaving 9 bases unmatched. CDR1 is LNHDA and CDR2 is SQIVND in the germline V gene (reference sequence). This CDR3 has 18 residues. CDR3 sequence (DNA): TGTGCCAGTAGCAAACAGGGACTAGCGGGAGGGGTGTACAATGAGCAGTTCTTC. Protein sequence: CASSKQGLAGGVYNEQFF.

The J gene is TRBJ1-2, the V gene TRBV11-2, with D perhaps TRBD1 (6 bases). V was shortened by 5 bases and J by 5 bases, with 12 bases between the two germline ends. CDR3 length: 13 amino acids. CDR1 is SGHAT, CDR2 FQNNGV, per germline. CDR3 region: CASSGGGDYGYTF. The CDR3 DNA sequence: TGTGCCAGCAGCGGAGGGGGGGATTATGGCTACACCTTC.

This clone was observed a single time. The V gene is TRBV10-3, the J gene TRBJ2-2; no reliable D call. CDR1 is ENHRY and CDR2 is SYGVKD in the germline V gene. There are 14 residues in the CDR3. V gave up 6 bases and J gave up 4 bases, with 12 bases separating them. The CDR3 bases are TGTGCCATCAGGTGGCAGGAACCCACCGGGGAGCTGTTTTTT. Encoded protein: CAIRWQEPTGELFF.

This clone was observed a handful of times. The CDR3 nucleotides read TGTGCCAGCACCGGGACAGGTGATGAAAAACTGTTTTTT. It encodes CASTGTGDEKLFF. The chain is built from TRBV7-9 and TRBJ1-4, with TRBD1 matching 8 bases. CDR3 length: 13 residues. Germline V gives CDR1 SEHNR, CDR2 FQNEAQ (reference sequence). Unmatched junction bases numbered 4, after V lost 7 bases and J lost 6 bases.

The chain is built from TRBV4-1 and TRBJ2-7, with a tentative D call TRBD1 (6 bases). The ends were cut back, 5 bases at V and 0 bases at J, with 14 bases in the middle. CDR1 and CDR2 (germline): MGHRA, YSYEKL. This CDR3 region has 15 residues. CDR3 DNA sequence: TGCGCCAGCAGCTTCCGATACAGGGACTCCTACGAGCAGTACTTC. Protein: CASSFRYRDSYEQYF.

The rearrangement links TRBV18 to TRBJ2-1; 8 nucleotides line up with TRBD1. CDR3 size: 16 residues. CDR1 and CDR2 (germline): KGHSH, LQKENI. Losses at the gene ends were 4 bases for V and 4 bases for J; bases not matched to a gene: 9. CDR3 DNA: TGTGCCAGCTCACGCAGGGGGCGAGGGAATTACAATGAGCAGTTCTTC. Protein sequence: CASSRRGRGNYNEQFF.

DNA for the CDR3: TGCGCCAGCAGCTTGAGCTCCGGGACACACCAAGAGACCCAGTACTTC. It yields the protein CASSLSSGTHQETQYF. V and J are TRBV5-1 and TRBJ2-5; TRBD1 is a possible D gene (6 bases). Deletions cut 1 base from V and 0 bases from J, with 13 bases between. Germline V gene data show CDR1 as SGHRS and CDR2 as YFSETQ. This CDR3 is 16 amino acids long.

Comment on this clone: One junction end disagrees with the germline gene, perhaps due to a read error. Additional DNA sequences in this sample encode the identical CDR3. The V gene is TRBV7-9, the J gene TRBJ2-7; 14 bases match TRBD2. The CDR3 consists of 15 residues. Germline assignment: CDR1 SEHNR and CDR2 FQNEAQ (reference sequence). CDR3 in amino acids: CASSPGTSGGDEQYF. The CDR3 nucleotides read TGTGCCAGCAGCCCAGGGACTAGCGGGGGAGACGAGCAGTACTTT. The full variable domain, with the rest looked up from reference TRBV7-9 and TRBJ2-7, is DTGVSQNPRHKITKRGQNVTFRCDPISEHNRLYWYRQTLGQGPEFLTYFQNEAQLEKSRLLSDRFSAERPKGSFSTLEIQRTEQGDSAMYLCASSPGTSGGDEQYFGPGTRLTVT.

This chain connects TRBV27 to TRBJ2-1; D perhaps matches TRBD2 (6 bases). The germline V gene has CDR1 MNHEY and CDR2 SMNVEV (reference sequence). The CDR3 is 13 amino acids. V gave up 2 bases and J gave up 4 bases, with 6 bases separating them. Here the CDR3 reads CASSLGRYNEQFF. In DNA, the CDR3 is TGTGCCAGCAGTTTAGGGAGGTACAATGAGCAGTTCTTC.

This clone has more than one count but fewer than ten. The chain has TRBV27 and TRBJ1-1, with D possibly being TRBD1 (5 bases). V lost 5 bases and J lost 0, with 13 bases in between. Germline values: CDR1 MNHEY, CDR2 SMNVEV (reference sequence). CDR3 size: 15 residues. CDR3 sequence reads: CASSGRGGVNTEAFF. The DNA of the CDR3 is TGTGCCAGCAGTGGGCGTGGGGGGGTGAACACTGAAGCTTTCTTT.

CDR3 coding DNA: TGTGCCAGCTCACCAGATTGGGGGCAGACCAAAAACATTCAGTACTTC. Protein: CASSPDWGQTKNIQYF. The chain is built from TRBV18 and TRBJ2-4; tentatively, D is TRBD1 (6 bases). Trimming shortened V by 2 bases and J by 2 bases, and 13 bases separated the two germline ends. The CDR3 is made up of 16 amino acids. The germline V gene has CDR1 KGHSH and CDR2 LQKENI.

The chain has TRBV6-1 and TRBJ2-1; TRBD1 agrees at 7 bases. Germline V gives CDR1 MNHNS, CDR2 SASEGT. The length of the CDR3 is 15 residues. Unmatched junction bases numbered 15, after V lost 7 bases and J lost 9 bases. The DNA of the CDR3 is TGTGCCAGCATTGGACAGGCCCGGGATTTTACTGAGCAGTTCTTC. It translates to CASIGQARDFTEQFF.

The chain has TRBV5-1 and TRBJ1-2; D is undetermined. Germline V gene lookup returns CDR1 SGHRS and CDR2 YFSETQ. Trimming shortened V by 2 bases and J by 0 bases, and 8 bases separated the two germline ends. The CDR3 is 14 residues long. This CDR3 reads CASSFAGANYGYTF. The DNA of the CDR3 is TGCGCCAGCAGCTTCGCGGGAGCTAACTATGGCTACACCTTC. Filled out from reference TRBV5-1 and TRBJ1-2, the complete variable domain reads KAGVTQTPRYLIKTRGQQVTLSCSPISGHRSVSWYQQTPGQGLQFLFEYFSETQRNKGNFPGRFSGRQFSNSRSEMNVSTLELGDSALYLCASSFAGANYGYTFGSGTRLTVV.

V is TRBV9 and J is TRBJ2-5, with 8 positions matching TRBD2. Losses at the gene ends were 4 bases for V and 5 bases for J; bases not matched to a gene: 4. From germline, CDR1 is SGDLS and CDR2 YYNGEE. The CDR3 consists of 13 residues. CDR3 in DNA: TGTGCCAGCAGCCCCCGACTAGCGGAGACCCAGTACTTC. It yields the protein CASSPRLAETQYF.

V is TRBV6-5 and J is TRBJ2-7; D not resolved. Between the trimmed V and J ends, which lost 7 bases and 3 bases, there was a span of 10 bases. Per germline, CDR1 MNHEY and CDR2 SVGAGI. This CDR3 spans 12 amino acids. The CDR3 loop is CASTRPSYEQYF. The CDR3 DNA follows: TGTGCCAGCACTAGACCCAGCTACGAGCAGTACTTC.

A few counts support this clone. The CDR3, as DNA: TGCGCCAGCAGCTTGACAGGGCCCTACGAGCAGTACTTC. It is translated as CASSLTGPYEQYF. J is TRBJ2-7 and V is TRBV5-1; a weak D match, TRBD1 (6 bases). The CDR3 is made up of 13 amino acids. The germline gives CDR1 SGHRS, CDR2 YFSETQ. V lost 1 base, J lost 2 bases, and 7 bases lay in between.

The CDR3 DNA is TGCAGCGCAGGGACTGGGGATGAGCAGTTCTTC. Residues: CSAGTGDEQFF. V usage is TRBV29-1 and J usage is TRBJ2-1; possibly TRBD2 for D (6 bases). The CDR3 sequence is 11 residues long. Germline V CDR1 and CDR2: SQVTM, ANQGSEA. V was trimmed by 7 bases and J by 8 bases, leaving 12 bases between them.